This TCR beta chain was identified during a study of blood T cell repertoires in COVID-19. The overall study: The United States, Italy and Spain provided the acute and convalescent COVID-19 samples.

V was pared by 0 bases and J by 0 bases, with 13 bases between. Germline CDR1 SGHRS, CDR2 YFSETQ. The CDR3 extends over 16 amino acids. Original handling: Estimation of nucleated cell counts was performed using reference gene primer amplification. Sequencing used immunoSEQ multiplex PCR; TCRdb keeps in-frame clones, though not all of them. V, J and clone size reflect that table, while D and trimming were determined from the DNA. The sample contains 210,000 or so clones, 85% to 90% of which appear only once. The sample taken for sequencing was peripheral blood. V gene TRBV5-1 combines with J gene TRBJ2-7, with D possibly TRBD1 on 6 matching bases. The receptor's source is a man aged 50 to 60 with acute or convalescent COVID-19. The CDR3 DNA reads TGCGCCAGCAGCTTGGATGGCAGGGGTCGCTCCTACGAGCAGTACTTC. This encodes CASSLDGRGRSYEQYF.